The clone carrying this T cell receptor (beta chain) was seen only a few times. What it binds is unknown. Noted time point: healthy volunteer bleed at 6 weeks. Someone pulled total RNA out of unfractionated whole blood. The record originates from a study of human T cells and chemical hapten exposure. Study-wide results and caveats: Sensitizing to DPC left TCRs with a frequency above 1 in 1000 unaltered.

Germline CDR1 MNHEY, CDR2 SVGAGI. The CDR3 spans 16 residues. Trimming took 4 bases from V and 4 from J, leaving 19 bases between them. Each cDNA molecule in the library carried unique molecular identifiers. Per the original methods: Sample TCR counts, which ranged from 23,224 to 690,600, had a median of about 100,000. MiXCR was run by TCRdb on the RACE reads, yielding one entry per CDR3 protein. The V and J calls and clone size are TCRdb's, not the authors'. Of 35,000 to 55,000 distinct CDR3 sequences in the sample, 3% to 4.5% were seen once. The sample taken for sequencing was whole blood. The gene calls are TRBV6-5 and TRBJ1-2, with a possible D match to TRBD1 (5 bases). The sequence was collected from a human donor in good health. Some clones in this sample may be carry-over from other donors' samples. The CDR3 here is CASSSSGTRPLYGYTF. The CDR3 DNA reads TGTGCCAGCAGTTCTTCAGGGACCCGACCCCTCTATGGCTACACCTTC.